Shown below are 30 T cell receptor beta chains from a single sample sequenced in a study of blood T cell repertoires in COVID-19. The repertoire was sequenced with immunoSEQ multiplex PCR; TCRdb's copy has only in-frame clones and lacks some. The sample holds fewer than 150,000 clones, about four fifths seen once. Material for sequencing was PBMCs or T cells enriched from blood (not recorded which). The receptors stem from a woman between 18 and 29 years old who had been exposed to COVID-19.

CDR3 sequence (DNA): TGTGCCAGCAGTGTCATCGTGGGGACAGACTCCTACGAGCAGTACTTC. Translated: CASSVIVGTDSYEQYF. J is TRBJ2-7 and V is TRBV6-1, with TRBD1 matching 7 bases. Germline CDR1 MNHNS, CDR2 SASEGT. V shed 4 bases, J shed 0 bases, and the junction held 9 bases outside the gene matches. This CDR3 has 16 amino acids.

The chain is built from TRBV11-1 and TRBJ1-1; D is uncertain. CDR3 length equals 15 residues. Germline V gene sequence: CDR1 SGHAT, CDR2 FQDESV (reference sequence). Trimming cost V 2 bases and J 5 bases, with 15 bases left between them. The CDR3: CASSLNGEPGTEAFF. Written as DNA, the CDR3 is TGTGCCAGCAGCTTAAACGGGGAACCGGGTACTGAAGCTTTCTTT.

V is TRBV11-3 and J is TRBJ1-2; 7 bases map to TRBD1. CDR1 SGHNT and CDR2 YENEEA come from the germline V gene. The CDR3 spans 19 residues. With V trimmed by 6 bases and J by 8 bases, 27 bases remained unmatched. CDR3 nucleotide sequence: TGTGCCAGCAGAATAAAGGGGGCAATGGGGTCGGGCCCTATGTACGGCTACACCTTC. This codes for CASRIKGAMGSGPMYGYTF.

In nucleotides, the CDR3 is TGTGCCAGCAGCCAGGGACAGACCTATGGCTACACCTTC. Amino acid sequence: CASSQGQTYGYTF. The chain has TRBV4-2 and TRBJ1-2; 7 bases are shared with TRBD1. CDR1 is LGHNA, CDR2 YNFKEQ, per germline. The CDR3 length is 13 residues. J gave up 4 bases and V 3 bases, and 2 bases lay outside the gene matches.

V gene TRBV27 combines with J gene TRBJ1-3; TRBD1 agrees at 9 bases. This CDR3 comprises 18 residues. After removal of 2 bases from V and 0 bases from J, the junction contained 8 bases not matched to a gene. CDR1 and CDR2 (germline): MNHEY, SMNVEV (reference sequence). The DNA for the CDR3 is TGTGCCAGCAGTTTAAGGGGACAGGGCACGGCCTCTGGAAACACCATATATTTT. It specifies CASSLRGQGTASGNTIYF.

V usage is TRBV27 and J usage is TRBJ1-4; the D is unclear. There are 12 residues in the CDR3. CDR1 MNHEY and CDR2 SMNVEV come from the germline V gene (reference sequence). Trimming took off 6 bases at V and 7 bases at J, with 9 bases between the two ends. CDR3 residues: CASRTLLEKLFF. DNA for the CDR3: TGTGCCAGCAGAACTTTACTTGAAAAACTGTTTTTT.

Only a few counts were recorded for this clone. The chain joins TRBV5-4 to TRBJ2-1, with 11 bases lining up with TRBD2. Germline V gene data show CDR1 as SGHNT and CDR2 as YYREEE (reference sequence). This CDR3 comprises 16 residues. J lost 7 bases, V lost 5 bases, and 11 bases had no gene match. The CDR3 DNA reads as TGTGCCAGCAGTATCCCCTTAGCGGGAGGGCGTAATGAGCAGTTCTTC. This encodes CASSIPLAGGRNEQFF.

The rearrangement joins TRBV2 to TRBJ1-1, with 8 bases identical to TRBD1. The V gene end was trimmed by 5 bases and the J gene end by 0 bases; junction bases not matched to a gene: 2. Germline V gene sequence: CDR1 SNHLY, CDR2 FYNNEI. The CDR3 length is 14 residues. CDR3 bases: TGTGCCAGCAGTCGGACAGGGTTGAACACTGAAGCTTTCTTT. Protein: CASSRTGLNTEAFF.

This clone showed up just a few times. Other DNA sequences from this sample encode an identical CDR3 as well. This chain links TRBV28 with TRBJ2-7, with unresolved D. Germline V gives CDR1 MDHEN, CDR2 SYDVKM. The CDR3 covers 11 residues. V was shortened by 3 bases and J by 5 bases, with 5 bases between the two germline ends. The CDR3 spells CASSLSNEQYF. The CDR3 DNA reads as TGTGCCAGCAGTTTGAGCAACGAGCAGTACTTC.

The chain employs TRBV24-1 and TRBJ1-1, with D uncertain. The V gene's germline CDR1 is KGHDR and CDR2 SFDVKD. CDR3 length: 18 amino acids. V was trimmed by 5 bases and J by 0 bases, leaving 21 bases between them. CDR3 in amino acids: CATSGYERRQHLNTEAFF. CDR3 nucleotide sequence: TGTGCCACCAGTGGCTACGAGAGGAGGCAGCACCTGAACACTGAAGCTTTCTTT.

For the CDR3, the DNA is TGTGCCAGCAGTTTACGGAACACCGGGGAGCTGTTTTTT. It yields the protein CASSLRNTGELFF. V gene TRBV12-3 or TRBV12-4 combines with J gene TRBJ2-2; D gene ambiguous. This CDR3 comprises 13 residues. Trimming cost V 2 bases and J 1 base, with 2 bases left between them.

In the case of this clone: The same CDR3 is also encoded by other DNA sequences in this sample. The rearrangement uses TRBV29-1 and TRBJ2-3; TRBD1 agrees at 9 bases. Germline V gene data show CDR1 as SQVTM and CDR2 as ANQGSEA. Trimming at V came to 5 bases and at J to 3 bases, leaving 3 bases not matched to a gene. The CDR3 runs 13 residues. The CDR3 sequence: CSVPGQGTDTQYF. DNA of the CDR3: TGCAGCGTTCCGGGACAGGGAACAGATACGCAGTATTTT.

The chain combines TRBV2 with TRBJ1-6, with 8 bases identical to TRBD1. CDR3 length: 15 amino acids. Germline CDR1 is SNHLY and CDR2 is FYNNEI. The V segment lost 7 bases and the J segment 5 bases; nucleotides outside the gene matches: 7. The CDR3 DNA reads as TGTGCCAGCACAGGGGGCCGGGGGGATAATTCACCCCTCCACTTT. Residues: CASTGGRGDNSPLHF.

V and J are TRBV7-2 and TRBJ2-7, with no clear D. This CDR3 is built from 17 residues. Germline CDR1 is SGHTA and CDR2 is FQGNSA. V lost 0 bases to trimming and J lost 2 bases, with 17 bases between them. This CDR3 is CASSLALVPRPPYEQYF. DNA of the CDR3: TGTGCCAGCAGCTTAGCGCTAGTCCCAAGGCCCCCCTACGAGCAGTACTTC.

This clone was seen just once. The J gene is TRBJ1-2, the V gene TRBV12-3 or TRBV12-4; TRBD1 agrees at 8 bases. With 3 bases clipped from V and 8 bases from J, the junction kept 2 bases outside the gene matches. CDR3 length equals 12 residues. The CDR3 bases are TGTGCCAGCAGTTTTGCAGGGGGCGGCTACACCTTC. It is translated as CASSFAGGGYTF.

The V and J genes are TRBV18 and TRBJ2-7; 12 bases line up with TRBD2. J was trimmed by 3 bases and V by 3 bases; bases with no gene match: 3. This CDR3 region has 15 residues. Per the germline V gene, CDR1 is KGHSH and CDR2 is LQKENI. The CDR3 bases are TGTGCCAGCTCACCCGGACTAGCGGGAATCTACGAGCAGTACTTC. Residues: CASSPGLAGIYEQYF.

The chain uses TRBV12-3 or TRBV12-4 and TRBJ2-3, with no clear D. V was clipped by 8 bases and J by 2 bases, with 11 bases between them. The CDR3 covers 13 residues. CDR3 sequence reads: CASENTDTDTQYF. The CDR3, as DNA: TGTGCCAGCGAGAATACCGACACAGATACGCAGTATTTT.

The chain uses TRBV18 and TRBJ2-3; 9 positions match TRBD2. The CDR3 contains 14 residues. Germline V lookup: CDR1 KGHSH, CDR2 LQKENI. The ends lost 5 bases at V and 1 base at J; junction bases unmatched: 1. The CDR3 region is CASSKREGTDTQYF. As DNA, the CDR3 is TGTGCCAGCTCAAAGCGGGAGGGCACAGATACGCAGTATTTT.

This clone was picked up a small number of times. The chain carries TRBV6-1 and TRBJ1-1; D gene ambiguous. The germline V gene has CDR1 MNHNS and CDR2 SASEGT. This CDR3 region has 15 residues. Trimming stripped 3 bases from V and 1 base from J, with 12 bases between. In DNA form, the CDR3 reads TGTGCCAGCAGTGATTATCGGGTGACGAACACTGAAGCTTTCTTT. As protein: CASSDYRVTNTEAFF.

This clone has a single count. The J gene is TRBJ2-5, the V gene TRBV5-1; 12 positions match TRBD1. Germline CDR1 and CDR2: SGHRS and YFSETQ. Germline trimming cut 6 bases from V and 5 bases from J; bases unmatched to any gene: 8. The CDR3 sequence is 15 residues long. The CDR3 DNA follows: TGCGCCAGCAACCCGGGACAGGGGGCTTGGGAGACCCAGTACTTC. It is translated as CASNPGQGAWETQYF.

This chain links TRBV11-2 with TRBJ1-1; TRBD1 agrees at 9 bases. Unmatched junction bases numbered 13, after V lost 4 bases and J lost 4 bases. Germline assignment: CDR1 SGHAT and CDR2 FQNNGV. The CDR3 consists of 17 residues. The CDR3 region has the DNA TGTGCCAGCAGCTCGTTTTACAGGGGGCAGGGGGGCACTGAAGCTTTCTTT. As protein: CASSSFYRGQGGTEAFF.

The chain joins TRBV19 to TRBJ2-7; 10 bases align to TRBD1. The germline V gene has CDR1 LNHDA and CDR2 SQIVND (reference sequence). V shed 7 bases, J shed 5 bases, and the junction held 5 bases outside the gene matches. The CDR3 is 13 residues long. CDR3 sequence reads: CASKRTGGDEQYF. CDR3 DNA sequence: TGTGCCAGTAAGAGGACAGGGGGGGACGAGCAGTACTTC.

The chain couples TRBV5-1 to TRBJ2-2; a possible D gene is TRBD2 (5 bases). Trimming stripped 2 bases from V and 4 bases from J, with 12 bases between. The CDR3 is made up of 15 amino acids. In germline, CDR1 is SGHRS, CDR2 YFSETQ. This CDR3 reads CASSLLGPRTGELFF. For the CDR3, the DNA is TGCGCCAGCAGCTTACTAGGGCCTCGCACCGGGGAGCTGTTTTTT.

The V call is TRBV28, the J call TRBJ2-3; 9 positions agree with TRBD2. Germline V lookup: CDR1 MDHEN, CDR2 SYDVKM. The CDR3 loop spans 19 amino acids. The V gene end was trimmed by 1 base and the J gene end by 1 base; junction bases not matched to a gene: 12. In DNA form, the CDR3 reads TGTGCCAGCAGTTTATCAGGTAGCGGGAGTTGGTACGGCACAGATACGCAGTATTTT. Residues: CASSLSGSGSWYGTDTQYF.

This sequence joins TRBV30 and TRBJ2-7; no clear D gene. Looked up from germline, CDR1 is GTSNPN and CDR2 is SVGIG (reference sequence). This CDR3 spans 13 amino acids. V was trimmed by 1 base and J by 4 bases, leaving 11 bases between them. The CDR3 sequence is CAWSGAAEYEQYF. CDR3 nucleotides: TGTGCCTGGAGTGGGGCAGCCGAGTACGAGCAGTACTTC.

This clone was observed a handful of times. At the DNA level, this CDR3 is encoded by other sequences in the same sample as well. The chain carries TRBV18 and TRBJ2-7; 7 positions agree with TRBD1. With V trimmed by 6 bases and J by 3 bases, 8 bases remained unmatched. Per germline, CDR1 KGHSH and CDR2 LQKENI. This CDR3 is built from 14 residues. The CDR3 DNA sequence: TGTGCCAGCTCCCCGACAGGGACCAACTACGAGCAGTACTTC. Translating gives CASSPTGTNYEQYF.

The chain uses TRBV6-5 and TRBJ2-7; D is uncertain. Trimming shortened V by 2 bases and J by 0 bases, and 11 bases separated the two germline ends. CDR1 and CDR2 (germline): MNHEY, SVGAGI. The CDR3 sequence is 15 residues long. CDR3 coding DNA: TGTGCCAGCAGTTACGGGCCCACCCGCTCCTACGAGCAGTACTTC. This encodes CASSYGPTRSYEQYF.

The chain has TRBV15 and TRBJ1-2; D uncertain. The CDR3 runs to 13 residues. The V gene's germline CDR1 is LNHNV and CDR2 YYDKDF (reference sequence). V dropped 0 bases and J dropped 5 bases, with 7 bases sitting between them. The CDR3 DNA follows: TGTGCCACCAGCAGAGATGGAGGGTATGGCTACACCTTC. Translated, it gives CATSRDGGYGYTF.

The rearrangement links TRBV6-5 to TRBJ2-7; 7 nucleotides match TRBD2. The ends lost 5 bases at V and 0 bases at J; junction bases unmatched: 7. Germline V CDR1 and CDR2: MNHEY, SVGAGI. This CDR3 contains 15 residues. CDR3 bases: TGTGCCAGCAGTACAAATCTAGCGGTCTCCTACGAGCAGTACTTC. Translated, it gives CASSTNLAVSYEQYF.

The genes are TRBV5-4 and TRBJ2-5; TRBD2 aligns across 9 bases. J lost 2 bases, V lost 4 bases, and 9 bases had no gene match. The CDR3 runs 16 residues. Germline assignment: CDR1 SGHNT and CDR2 YYREEE (reference sequence). CDR3 sequence (DNA): TGTGCCAGCAGCCTCCTAGGCGGGAGGGAGCAAGAGACCCAGTACTTC. Translation gives CASSLLGGREQETQYF. Full variable domain (missing parts from reference TRBV5-4 and TRBJ2-5): ETGVTQSPTHLIKTRGQQVTLRCSSQSGHNTVSWYQQALGQGPQFIFQYYREEENGRGNFPPRFSGLQFPNYSSELNVNALELDDSALYLCASSLLGGREQETQYFGPGTRLLVL.